The 28 T cell receptor beta chains below all came from one sample that was sequenced in a study of shared clonotypes between healthy human individuals. Selected positively for CCR7 and CD45RO-negative, naive CD8 cells excluded terminally differentiated effector memory CD45RA+ cells. Sequencing used immunoSEQ multiplex PCR; TCRdb keeps in-frame clones, though not all of them. The repertoire holds about 2 million clones, with about 95% as singletons. The sequencing sample was made of naive CD8+ T cells sorted from blood. Source of these receptors: a man aged 18 to 29 in good health.

The chain joins TRBV5-4 to TRBJ1-1; D uncertain. This CDR3 contains 15 residues. Trimming removed 5 bases at V and 1 base at J, with 15 bases between. Germline V gene lookup returns CDR1 SGHNT and CDR2 YYREEE (reference sequence). The CDR3 sequence is CASSLEPEENTEAFF. The CDR3 bases are TGTGCCAGCAGTCTCGAACCTGAAGAGAACACTGAAGCTTTCTTT.

The chain uses TRBV6-1 and TRBJ1-1; 7 nucleotides line up with TRBD1. V was pared by 5 bases and J by 4 bases, with 7 bases of the junction left unmatched. This CDR3 region has 14 residues. From germline, CDR1 is MNHNS and CDR2 SASEGT. CDR3 DNA sequence: TGTGCCAGCAGTTCGACAGGGATAGGCACTGAAGCTTTCTTT. Its protein product is CASSSTGIGTEAFF.

The chain links TRBV6-5 to TRBJ2-3; D remains unclear. From germline, CDR1 is MNHEY and CDR2 SVGAGI. The CDR3 is 13 amino acids. Trimming stripped 0 bases from V and 4 bases from J, with 5 bases between. The CDR3 sequence: CASSYSLPDTQYF. CDR3 DNA: TGTGCCAGCAGTTACTCACTCCCAGATACGCAGTATTTT.

Written as DNA, the CDR3 is TGTGCCAGCAGCTTGGGCGGGGGGTTTTACAATGAGCAGTTCTTC. This codes for CASSLGGGFYNEQFF. The chain is built from TRBV5-6 and TRBJ2-1, with 8 bases matching TRBD2. Trimming cost V 0 bases and J 4 bases; bases outside gene matches: 3. The germline V gene encodes CDR1 SGHDT and CDR2 YYEEEE. CDR3 size: 15 residues.

The CDR3 region has the DNA TGTGCCAGCCTGGACCGTGGGGGGGATACGCAGTATTTT. Its translation is CASLDRGGDTQYF. V usage is TRBV27 and J usage is TRBJ2-3; a possible D gene is TRBD2 (6 bases). CDR1 and CDR2 (germline): MNHEY, SMNVEV (reference sequence). The CDR3 loop spans 13 amino acids. Trimming took 8 bases from V and 6 from J, leaving 15 bases between them.

J is TRBJ2-5 and V is TRBV4-1; D possibly corresponds to TRBD2 (5 bases). Germline V gives CDR1 MGHRA, CDR2 YSYEKL. The CDR3 sequence is 16 residues long. V was clipped by 0 bases and J by 1 base, with 12 bases between them. The CDR3 sequence: CASSQDPADFQETQYF. CDR3 bases: TGCGCCAGCAGCCAAGATCCAGCGGACTTCCAAGAGACCCAGTACTTC.

The chain uses TRBV6-5 and TRBJ2-7; no reliable D call. The CDR3 spans 13 residues. With 2 bases removed from V and 3 bases from J, the gap between germline ends came to 8 bases. Germline CDR1 is MNHEY and CDR2 is SVGAGI. The CDR3 region has the DNA TGTGCCAGCAGTTACCCCGATTTCTACGAGCAGTACTTC. As protein: CASSYPDFYEQYF.

The gene calls are TRBV10-1 and TRBJ2-6; D uncertain. Germline lookup yields CDR1 WNHNN and CDR2 SYGVQD (reference sequence). V was cut by 3 bases and J by 0 bases, with 3 bases left in between. This CDR3 has 14 residues. CDR3 nucleotides: TGCGCCAGCAGTGACTCCTCTGGGGCCAACGTCCTGACTTTC. Encoded protein: CASSDSSGANVLTF.

This sequence joins TRBV6-1 and TRBJ2-7; D might be TRBD1 (5 bases). This CDR3 spans 16 amino acids. V was clipped by 2 bases and J by 3 bases, with 17 bases between them. Per germline, CDR1 MNHNS and CDR2 SASEGT. Here the CDR3 DNA reads TGTGCCAGCAGTGAACTGACAGACCTTAAGTACTACGAGCAGTACTTC. It yields the protein CASSELTDLKYYEQYF.

The rearrangement links TRBV7-8 to TRBJ2-5; D possibly matches TRBD1 or TRBD2 (6 bases each). Trimming shortened V by 8 bases and J by 5 bases, and 15 bases separated the two germline ends. Per the germline V gene, CDR1 is SGHVS and CDR2 is FQNEAQ. This CDR3 is built from 13 residues. CDR3 region: CASYQGGHETQYF. The CDR3 nucleotides are TGTGCCAGCTACCAAGGGGGGCATGAGACCCAGTACTTC. Using reference TRBV7-8 and TRBJ2-5 for the parts outside the CDR3, the full variable domain is GAGVSQSPRYKVAKRGQDVALRCDPISGHVSLFWYQQALGQGPEFLTYFQNEAQLDKSGLPSDRFFAERPEGSVSTLKIQRTQQEDSAVYLCASYQGGHETQYFGPGTRLLVL.

This chain joins TRBV7-9 and TRBJ2-5; no reliable D call. The CDR3 is made up of 14 amino acids. Trimming pared 2 bases from V and 5 bases from J, leaving 12 bases between. Germline CDR1 reads SEHNR; CDR2 reads FQNEAQ (reference sequence). This chain's CDR3 is CASSLSTSWETQYF. Written as DNA, the CDR3 is TGTGCCAGCAGCTTATCTACCTCCTGGGAGACCCAGTACTTC. Based on the CDR3 plus reference TRBV7-9 and TRBJ2-5, the full variable domain is DTGVSQNPRHKITKRGQNVTFRCDPISEHNRLYWYRQTLGQGPEFLTYFQNEAQLEKSRLLSDRFSAERPKGSFSTLEIQRTEQGDSAMYLCASSLSTSWETQYFGPGTRLLVL.

The chain is built from TRBV6-4 and TRBJ2-2; 8 bases fit TRBD1. CDR1 and CDR2 from the germline V gene are MRHNA and SNTAGT. This CDR3 comprises 16 residues. The junction had 9 bases not matched to a gene; V was cut back by 6 bases and J by 3 bases. CDR3 loop: CASSETGGPYTGELFF. DNA of the CDR3: TGTGCCAGCAGCGAAACAGGGGGACCATACACCGGGGAGCTGTTTTTT.

This chain connects TRBV28 to TRBJ2-2, with TRBD1 matching 10 bases. Germline trimming cut 8 bases from V and 1 base from J; bases unmatched to any gene: 1. The CDR3 totals 14 residues. CDR1 and CDR2 from the germline V gene are MDHEN and SYDVKM. This chain's CDR3 is CASDRGQNTGELFF. The CDR3 DNA is TGTGCCAGCGACAGGGGGCAGAACACCGGGGAGCTGTTTTTT.

About this clone: The sample carries other DNA sequences with the same CDR3. V is TRBV19 and J is TRBJ1-5; weak D call: TRBD1 (6 bases). V lost 3 bases and J lost 3, with 9 bases in between. From germline, CDR1 is LNHDA and CDR2 SQIVND (reference sequence). This CDR3 contains 14 residues. The CDR3: CASSIRDINQPQHF. The DNA for the CDR3 is TGTGCCAGTAGTATCCGGGACATCAATCAGCCCCAGCATTTT.

A note on this clone: The same CDR3 can be traced to other DNA sequences in this sample. This sequence joins TRBV11-1 and TRBJ1-1; D remains ambiguous. Trimming left V 0 bases short and J 1 base short, with 6 bases between. CDR1 SGHAT and CDR2 FQDESV come from the germline V gene (reference sequence). The CDR3 spans 14 residues. Here the CDR3 DNA reads TGTGCCAGCAGCTTAGCGGAAGGGAACACTGAAGCTTTCTTT. Translated, it gives CASSLAEGNTEAFF.

The chain joins TRBV28 to TRBJ1-2; D unresolved. Germline lookup yields CDR1 MDHEN and CDR2 SYDVKM. Trimming took 4 bases from V and 8 from J, leaving 20 bases between them. This CDR3 region has 15 residues. The DNA for the CDR3 is TGTGCCAGCAGTTCTGCGGCGGAGGGAGGGTGGGGCTACACCTTC. Translation: CASSSAAEGGWGYTF.

The chain joins TRBV27 to TRBJ2-3, with D tentatively TRBD1 or TRBD2 (5 bases each). Trimming removed 8 bases from V and 4 bases from J, with 10 bases in between. The CDR3 has 12 amino acids. The germline V gene encodes CDR1 MNHEY and CDR2 SMNVEV (reference sequence). The CDR3 nucleotides read TGTGCCAGCTTGGGGACGGCAGATACGCAGTATTTT. It codes for CASLGTADTQYF.

This chain joins TRBV5-3 and TRBJ2-1, with D possibly TRBD2 on 5 matching bases. TRBV5-3 is an ORF, with its function uncertain. CDR3 length: 18 amino acids. Between the trimmed V and J ends, which lost 0 bases and 3 bases, there was a span of 19 bases. CDR3 DNA sequence: TGTGCCAGAAGCTTGGGTAGCGAGCCACCGCTAAACTACAATGAGCAGTTCTTC. Translation: CARSLGSEPPLNYNEQFF.

The chain joins TRBV7-9 to TRBJ1-2, with TRBD1 as a possible D gene (5 bases). This CDR3 comprises 12 residues. CDR1 and CDR2 from the germline V gene are SEHNR and FQNEAQ (reference sequence). The V and J ends lost 4 bases and 7 bases respectively, with 10 bases between them. The CDR3 region is CASSSGGGGYTF. CDR3 DNA sequence: TGTGCCAGCAGCTCCGGGGGTGGTGGCTACACCTTC.

This sequence joins TRBV18 and TRBJ2-7; 8 bases are shared with TRBD1. V shed 1 base and J 3 bases; nucleotides not matched to a gene: 8. The CDR3 is made up of 16 amino acids. Germline V gene sequence: CDR1 KGHSH, CDR2 LQKENI. The chain's CDR3 is CASSPLPGQDNYEQYF. CDR3 bases: TGTGCCAGCTCACCACTTCCGGGACAGGACAACTACGAGCAGTACTTC.

The chain couples TRBV29-1 to TRBJ1-2; 7 nucleotides agree with TRBD1. Germline-derived CDR1 and CDR2 are SQVTM and ANQGSEA. The CDR3 runs to 13 residues. V gave up 7 bases and J gave up 3 bases; unmatched junction bases: 8. The CDR3 here is CSDDRALHYGYTF. As DNA, the CDR3 is TGCAGCGATGACAGGGCATTGCACTATGGCTACACCTTC.

The V call is TRBV25-1, the J call TRBJ2-7, with a possible D match to TRBD2 (5 bases). Per the germline V gene, CDR1 is MGHDK and CDR2 is SYGVNS. This CDR3 is 13 amino acids long. The V end lost 2 bases, the J end lost 3 bases, and 8 bases lay between the germline ends. CDR3 coding DNA: TGTGCCAGCAGTGAAGAAAGCGGCTACGAGCAGTACTTC. The encoded protein is CASSEESGYEQYF.

The chain employs TRBV27 and TRBJ1-5; a weak D match, TRBD1 (5 bases). The CDR3 runs 15 residues. The V gene lost 6 bases and the J gene lost 6 bases, with 18 bases spanning the gap. The germline CDR1 and CDR2 sequences are MNHEY and SMNVEV (reference sequence). The CDR3 reads CASSLTGGGVQPQHF. The CDR3 bases are TGTGCCAGCAGCCTGACGGGCGGAGGGGTTCAGCCCCAGCATTTT.

The V gene is TRBV27, the J gene TRBJ2-1; possible D gene TRBD2, 6 bases. V gave up 5 bases and J gave up 11 bases, with 16 bases separating them. This CDR3 is 13 amino acids long. In germline, CDR1 is MNHEY, CDR2 SMNVEV (reference sequence). The CDR3 DNA reads as TGTGCCAGCAGTACTTTTGAGGAGGGGAAGCAGTTCTTC. Protein: CASSTFEEGKQFF.

This rearrangement joins TRBV6-6 to TRBJ2-7; TRBD1 agrees at 7 bases. CDR3 size: 14 residues. Germline-derived CDR1 and CDR2 are MNHNY and SVGAGI (reference sequence). V lost 6 bases, J lost 1 base, and 6 bases stayed unmatched. The CDR3 sequence is CASSNPGQSYEQYF. In DNA form, the CDR3 reads TGTGCCAGCAGCAACCCGGGACAGTCCTACGAGCAGTACTTC.

This chain links TRBV27 with TRBJ1-5; TRBD1 matches at 8 bases. With V trimmed by 1 base and J by 6 bases, 11 bases remained unmatched. The CDR3 is 17 amino acids. Germline values: CDR1 MNHEY, CDR2 SMNVEV (reference sequence). The CDR3 here is CASSLFGQGGTSQPQHF. The CDR3 DNA reads TGTGCCAGCAGTTTATTTGGACAGGGCGGGACGAGTCAGCCCCAGCATTTT.

The chain links TRBV29-1 to TRBJ2-1; D might be TRBD2 (6 bases). Trimming pared 4 bases from V and 9 bases from J, leaving 13 bases between. This CDR3 is 12 amino acids long. The V gene's germline CDR1 is SQVTM and CDR2 ANQGSEA. CDR3 residues: CSVVSGSGEQFF. As DNA, the CDR3 is TGCAGCGTTGTATCCGGGAGTGGTGAGCAGTTCTTC.

This clone was detected only once. J is TRBJ2-2 and V is TRBV7-9; 9 nucleotides align to TRBD2. Unmatched junction bases numbered 7, after V lost 4 bases and J lost 4 bases. Germline V gene data show CDR1 as SEHNR and CDR2 as FQNEAQ (reference sequence). The CDR3 has 16 residues. CDR3 coding DNA: TGTGCCAGCAGCTCCCGGCGGGAGGGGATCACCGGGGAGCTGTTTTTT. Amino acids: CASSSRREGITGELFF.